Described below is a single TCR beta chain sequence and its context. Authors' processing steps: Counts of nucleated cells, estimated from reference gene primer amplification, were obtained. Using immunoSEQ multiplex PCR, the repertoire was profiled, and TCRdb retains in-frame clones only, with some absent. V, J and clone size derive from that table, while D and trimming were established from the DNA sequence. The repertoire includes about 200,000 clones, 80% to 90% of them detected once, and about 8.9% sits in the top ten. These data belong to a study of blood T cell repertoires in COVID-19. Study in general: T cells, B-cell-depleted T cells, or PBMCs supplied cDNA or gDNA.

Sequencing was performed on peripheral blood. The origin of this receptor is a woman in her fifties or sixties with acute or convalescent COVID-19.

The CDR3 DNA is TGTGCCAGCAGCTGGCAATTCAATCAGCCCCAGCATTTT. Its protein product is CASSWQFNQPQHF. This sequence joins TRBV5-5 and TRBJ1-5; D call uncertain. The germline V and J ends were trimmed by 3 bases and 3 bases, with 7 bases remaining between them. CDR3 size: 13 residues. From germline, CDR1 is SGHKS and CDR2 YYEKEE (reference sequence).